In its sample, the clone carrying this TCR beta chain was seen a few times. The antigen is unknown. The V end lost 7 bases, the J end lost 4 bases, and 10 bases lay between the germline ends. Germline CDR1 and CDR2: DFQATT and SNEGSKA (reference sequence). The CDR3 spans 11 residues. Via MiXCR, TCRdb re-called the 5' RACE reads, giving one row per CDR3 protein. The repertoire holds 20,000 to 25,000 distinct CDR3 sequences, with around 5.2% as singletons. The entry originates in a study of early T cells in non-severe SARS-CoV-2 infection. General study points: Matching results from VDJdb favored anti-spike CD8 responses, leaving private and CD4 specificities undetected.

This clonotype originated in an adult who was a healthcare worker with PCR-confirmed SARS-CoV-2 infection or an uninfected control (not recorded which). The chain employs TRBV20-1 and TRBJ1-1; D is unresolved. The sequencing sample was made of whole blood. The CDR3 here is CSVLWGTEAFF. In DNA form, the CDR3 reads TGCAGTGTTCTCTGGGGCACTGAAGCTTTCTTT.